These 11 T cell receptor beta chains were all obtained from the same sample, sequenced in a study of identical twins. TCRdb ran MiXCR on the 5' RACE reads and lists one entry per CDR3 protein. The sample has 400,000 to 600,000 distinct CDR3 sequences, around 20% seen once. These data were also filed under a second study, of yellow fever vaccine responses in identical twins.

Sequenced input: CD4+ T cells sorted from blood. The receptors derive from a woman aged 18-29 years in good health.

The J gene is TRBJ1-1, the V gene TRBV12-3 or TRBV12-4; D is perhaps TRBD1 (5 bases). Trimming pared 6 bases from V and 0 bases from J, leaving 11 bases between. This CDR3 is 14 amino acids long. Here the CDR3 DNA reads TGTGCCAGCAGACAGACAGCGATGAACACTGAAGCTTTCTTT. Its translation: CASRQTAMNTEAFF.

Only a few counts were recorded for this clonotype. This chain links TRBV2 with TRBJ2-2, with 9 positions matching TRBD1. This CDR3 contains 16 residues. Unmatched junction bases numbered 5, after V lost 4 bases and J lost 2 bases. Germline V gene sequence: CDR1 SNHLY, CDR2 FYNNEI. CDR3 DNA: TGTGCCAGCAGTGGGCCGGGACAGGGAAACACCGGGGAGCTGTTTTTT. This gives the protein CASSGPGQGNTGELFF.

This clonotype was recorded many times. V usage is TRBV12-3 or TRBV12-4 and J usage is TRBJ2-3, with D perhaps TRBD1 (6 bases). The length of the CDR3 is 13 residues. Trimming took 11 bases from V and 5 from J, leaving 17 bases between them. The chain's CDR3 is CASRGRGVDTQYF. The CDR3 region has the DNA TGTGCCTCCAGGGGCAGGGGAGTAGATACGCAGTATTTT.

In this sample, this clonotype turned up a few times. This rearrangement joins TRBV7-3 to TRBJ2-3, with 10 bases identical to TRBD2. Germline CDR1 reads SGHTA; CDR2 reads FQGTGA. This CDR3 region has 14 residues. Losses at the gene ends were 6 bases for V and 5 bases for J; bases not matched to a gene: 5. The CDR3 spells CASSLAGGVDTQYF. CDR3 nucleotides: TGTGCCAGCAGTTTAGCGGGAGGTGTAGATACGCAGTATTTT.

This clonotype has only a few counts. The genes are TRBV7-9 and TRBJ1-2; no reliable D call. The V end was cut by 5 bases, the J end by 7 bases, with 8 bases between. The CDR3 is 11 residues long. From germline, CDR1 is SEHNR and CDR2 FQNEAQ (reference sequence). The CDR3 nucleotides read TGTGCCAGCAGCCGGGAGGCTGGCTACACCTTC. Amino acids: CASSREAGYTF.

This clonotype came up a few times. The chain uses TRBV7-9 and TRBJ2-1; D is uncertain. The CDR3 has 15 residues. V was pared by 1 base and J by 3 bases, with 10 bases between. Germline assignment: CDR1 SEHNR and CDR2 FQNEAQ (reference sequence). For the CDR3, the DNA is TGTGCCAGCAGCTTAGATCAGGCCGTCTACAATGAGCAGTTCTTC. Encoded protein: CASSLDQAVYNEQFF.

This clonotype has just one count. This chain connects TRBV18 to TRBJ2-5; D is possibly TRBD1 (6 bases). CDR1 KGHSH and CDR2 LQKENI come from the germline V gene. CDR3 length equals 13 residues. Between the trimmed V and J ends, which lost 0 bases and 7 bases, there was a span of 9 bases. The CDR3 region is CASSPPIGGTQYF. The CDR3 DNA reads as TGTGCCAGCTCACCACCGATAGGGGGGACCCAGTACTTC.

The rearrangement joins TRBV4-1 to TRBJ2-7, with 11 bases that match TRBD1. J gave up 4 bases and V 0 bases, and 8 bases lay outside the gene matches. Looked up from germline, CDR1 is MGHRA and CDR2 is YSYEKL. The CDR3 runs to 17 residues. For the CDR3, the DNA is TGCGCCAGCAGCCAAGAAAACCCGGGACAGGGGGTTTACGAGCAGTACGTC. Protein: CASSQENPGQGVYEQYV.

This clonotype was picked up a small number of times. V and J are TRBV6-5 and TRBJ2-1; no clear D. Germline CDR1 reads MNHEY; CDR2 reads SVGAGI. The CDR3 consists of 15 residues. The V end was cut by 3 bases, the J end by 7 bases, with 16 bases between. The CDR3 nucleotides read TGTGCCAGCAGTTATGGTGGTTTATTGAGGAATGAGCAGTTCTTC. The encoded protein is CASSYGGLLRNEQFF.

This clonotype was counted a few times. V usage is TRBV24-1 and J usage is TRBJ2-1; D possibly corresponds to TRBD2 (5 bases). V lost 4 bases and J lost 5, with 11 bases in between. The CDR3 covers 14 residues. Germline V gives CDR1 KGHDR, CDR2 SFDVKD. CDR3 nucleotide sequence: TGTGCCACCAGTGAAGGGTTAGCGCACAATGAGCAGTTCTTC. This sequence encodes CATSEGLAHNEQFF.

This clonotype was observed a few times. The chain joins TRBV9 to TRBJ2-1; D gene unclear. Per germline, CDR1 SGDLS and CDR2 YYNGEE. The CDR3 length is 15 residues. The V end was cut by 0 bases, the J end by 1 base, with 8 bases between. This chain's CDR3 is CASSVGPPSYNEQFF. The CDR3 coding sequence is TGTGCCAGCAGCGTAGGGCCGCCGTCCTACAATGAGCAGTTCTTC.